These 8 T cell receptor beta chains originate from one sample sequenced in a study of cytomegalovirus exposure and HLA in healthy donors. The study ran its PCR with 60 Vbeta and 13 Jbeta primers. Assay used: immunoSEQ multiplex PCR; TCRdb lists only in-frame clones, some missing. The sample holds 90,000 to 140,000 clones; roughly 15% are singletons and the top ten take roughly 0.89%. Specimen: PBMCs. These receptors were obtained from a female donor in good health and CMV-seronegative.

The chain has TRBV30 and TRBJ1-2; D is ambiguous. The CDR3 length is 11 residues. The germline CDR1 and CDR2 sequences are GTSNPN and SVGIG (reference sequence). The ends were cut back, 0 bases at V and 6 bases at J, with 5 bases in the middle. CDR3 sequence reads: CAWSVAHGYTF. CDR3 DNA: TGTGCCTGGAGTGTAGCCCATGGCTACACCTTC.

CDR3: CASSQQGATHYEQYF. The CDR3 coding sequence is TGTGCCAGCAGCCAACAGGGGGCGACCCACTACGAGCAGTACTTC. This chain uses TRBV5-4 with TRBJ2-7; 9 bases are a match to TRBD1. Germline assignment: CDR1 SGHNT and CDR2 YYREEE (reference sequence). V dropped 4 bases and J dropped 3; count of bases not matched to a gene: 8. The CDR3 spans 15 residues.

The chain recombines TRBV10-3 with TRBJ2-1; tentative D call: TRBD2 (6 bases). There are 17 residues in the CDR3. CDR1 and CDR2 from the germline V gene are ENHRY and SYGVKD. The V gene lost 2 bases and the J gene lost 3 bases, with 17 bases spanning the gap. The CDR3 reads CAISEPAAGTHYNEQFF. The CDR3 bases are TGTGCCATCAGTGAGCCCGCTGCCGGGACTCACTACAATGAGCAGTTCTTC.

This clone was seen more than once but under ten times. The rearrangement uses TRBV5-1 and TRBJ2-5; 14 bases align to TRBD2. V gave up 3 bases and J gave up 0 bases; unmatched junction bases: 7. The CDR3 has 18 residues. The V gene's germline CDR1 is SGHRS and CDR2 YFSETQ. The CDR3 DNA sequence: TGCGCCAGCAGCTCCTGGACTAGCGGGGGGTCATACCAAGAGACCCAGTACTTC. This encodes CASSSWTSGGSYQETQYF. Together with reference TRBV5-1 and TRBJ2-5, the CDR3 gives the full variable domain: KAGVTQTPRYLIKTRGQQVTLSCSPISGHRSVSWYQQTPGQGLQFLFEYFSETQRNKGNFPGRFSGRQFSNSRSEMNVSTLELGDSALYLCASSSWTSGGSYQETQYFGPGTRLLVL.

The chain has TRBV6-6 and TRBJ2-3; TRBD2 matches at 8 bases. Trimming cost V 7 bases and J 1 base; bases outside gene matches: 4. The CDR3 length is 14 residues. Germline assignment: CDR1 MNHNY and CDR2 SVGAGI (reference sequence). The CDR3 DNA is TGTGCCAGCACCCTAGCGGGCCGCACAGATACGCAGTATTTT. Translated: CASTLAGRTDTQYF.

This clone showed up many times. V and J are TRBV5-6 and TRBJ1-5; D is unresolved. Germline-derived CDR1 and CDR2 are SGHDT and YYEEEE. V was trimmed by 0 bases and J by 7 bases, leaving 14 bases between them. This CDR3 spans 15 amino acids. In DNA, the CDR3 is TGTGCCAGCAGCTTGGCTCGAGGTGGTGGGCAGCCCCAGCATTTT. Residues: CASSLARGGGQPQHF.

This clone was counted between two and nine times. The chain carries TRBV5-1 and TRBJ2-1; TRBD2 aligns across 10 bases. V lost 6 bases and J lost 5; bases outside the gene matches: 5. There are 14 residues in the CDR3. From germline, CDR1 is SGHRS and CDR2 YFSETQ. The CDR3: CASTLAGVNNEQFF. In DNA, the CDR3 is TGCGCCAGCACCCTAGCGGGGGTGAACAATGAGCAGTTCTTC.

Written as DNA, the CDR3 is TGTGCCAGCAAAGTTAGCAGGGGGCCAATCGATGAAAAACTGTTTTTT. It encodes CASKVSRGPIDEKLFF. The chain uses TRBV2 and TRBJ1-4; 8 nucleotides align to TRBD1. The CDR3 extends over 16 amino acids. Germline CDR1 is SNHLY and CDR2 is FYNNEI. The trim removed 7 bases at V and 6 bases at J, leaving 13 bases unmatched.